This T cell receptor (beta chain) is drawn from a study of blood T cell repertoires in COVID-19. Study background: Researchers got acute and convalescent COVID-19 samples from the United States, Italy and Spain. Sample material is recorded as cDNA or gDNA derived from T cells, B-cell-depleted T cells, or PBMCs.

Original handling: The authors estimated nucleated cell counts from reference gene primer amplification. Assay used: immunoSEQ multiplex PCR; TCRdb lists only in-frame clones, some missing. V, J and clone size were drawn from that table, and D and trimming were deduced from the DNA. The sample carries a few hundred thousand clones, 80% to 90% recorded once. Trimming stripped 6 bases from V and 8 bases from J, with 8 bases between. Germline V gene data show CDR1 as SNHLY and CDR2 as FYNNEI. The CDR3 has 12 amino acids. The clonotype comes from a woman between 50 and 59 years old with acute or convalescent COVID-19. Material: peripheral blood. The V and J genes are TRBV2 and TRBJ1-6; D ambiguous. The CDR3 spells CASSGNHSPLHF. Here the CDR3 DNA reads TGTGCCAGCAGCGGGAATCATTCACCCCTCCACTTT.